These 8 T cell receptor beta chains share one sample of origin, sequenced in a study of blood T cells in healthy people across ages. The authors ran a second PCR of about 7 to 11 cycles using a sample-barcoded 5' primer and a J-beta primer mix. In TCRdb, the 5' RACE reads were re-called with MiXCR into one record per CDR3 protein. The profile shows 1.5 million to 2 million distinct CDR3 sequences, 28% of them singletons. Sequenced input: blood. The receptors were sampled from a woman between 25 and 40 years old in good health.

V gene TRBV5-1 combines with J gene TRBJ2-3, with a possible D match to TRBD1 (5 bases). The CDR3 has 15 amino acids. Germline lookup yields CDR1 SGHRS and CDR2 YFSETQ. The germline V and J ends were trimmed by 2 bases and 2 bases, with 12 bases remaining between them. Written as DNA, the CDR3 is TGCGCCAGCAGCTTATATGGGGCGAACACAGATACGCAGTATTTT. Its protein is CASSLYGANTDTQYF.

This chain uses TRBV2 with TRBJ2-5; 7 positions agree with TRBD2. In germline, CDR1 is SNHLY, CDR2 FYNNEI. This CDR3 is built from 14 residues. Losses at the gene ends were 5 bases for V and 5 bases for J; bases not matched to a gene: 8. The CDR3 bases are TGTGCCAGCAGTTCCGAACGGGGGGAGGAGACCCAGTACTTC. Protein: CASSSERGEETQYF. Drawing the rest from reference TRBV2 and TRBJ2-5, the complete variable domain is EPEVTQTPSHQVTQMGQEVILRCVPISNHLYFYWYRQILGQKVEFLVSFYNNEISEKSEIFDDQFSVERPDGSNFTLKIRSTKLEDSAMYFCASSSERGEETQYFGPGTRLLVL.

A note on this clonotype: It may be a read error: a sequence one base away is much more abundant. The chain is built from TRBV12-3 or TRBV12-4 and TRBJ2-1; D is perhaps TRBD2 (5 bases). Trimming pared 5 bases from V and 4 bases from J, leaving 12 bases between. The CDR3 has 14 residues. In DNA, the CDR3 is TGTGCCAGCAGTCGCCTGGGAGCGTACAATGAGCAGTTCTTC. It is translated as CASSRLGAYNEQFF.

With regard to this clonotype: A read error may account for a junction end that differs from germline. The chain joins TRBV5-6 to TRBJ2-1, with TRBD1 matching 7 bases. The CDR3 has 15 residues. The V gene's germline CDR1 is SGHDT and CDR2 YYEEEE. CDR3 loop: CACSLDGQVRNEQFF. CDR3 bases: TGTGCCTGCAGCTTGGATGGACAGGTCAGGAATGAGCAGTTCTTC. The whole variable domain, remainder taken from reference TRBV5-6 and TRBJ2-1, is DAGVTQSPTHLIKTRGQQVTLRCSPKSGHDTVSWYQQALGQGPQFIFQYYEEEERQRGNFPDRFSGHQFPNYSSELNVNALLLGDSALYLCACSLDGQVRNEQFFGPGTRLTVL.

The rearrangement uses TRBV15 and TRBJ1-3; a weak D match, TRBD1 (5 bases). Germline V gene lookup returns CDR1 LNHNV and CDR2 YYDKDF (reference sequence). This CDR3 is built from 14 residues. With 5 bases removed from V and 2 bases from J, the gap between germline ends came to 10 bases. The CDR3 nucleotides read TGTGCCACCAGCCAGGGACTGGCTGGAAACACCATATATTTT. This gives the protein CATSQGLAGNTIYF.

This clonotype was detected only a few times. The chain carries TRBV28 and TRBJ2-7, with 13 bases fitting TRBD2. This CDR3 is 15 amino acids long. The germline V gene encodes CDR1 MDHEN and CDR2 SYDVKM. Trimming at V came to 5 bases and at J to 7 bases, leaving 8 bases not matched to a gene. CDR3 sequence: CASSPRLAGGNEQYF. The CDR3 DNA reads as TGTGCCAGCAGTCCCCGACTAGCGGGGGGCAATGAGCAGTACTTC.

In this sample, this clonotype turned up a few times. The V and J genes are TRBV10-3 and TRBJ2-7; D is uncertain. The CDR3 has 13 amino acids. Trimming removed 2 bases at V and 4 bases at J, with 9 bases between. Germline CDR1 and CDR2: ENHRY and SYGVKD. CDR3 sequence: CAISEVPSYEQYF. The CDR3 bases are TGTGCCATCAGTGAGGTCCCCTCGTACGAGCAGTACTTC.

V gene TRBV2 combines with J gene TRBJ2-7, with 8 bases identical to TRBD2. The germline V gene has CDR1 SNHLY and CDR2 FYNNEI. This CDR3 is built from 14 residues. V trimming: 6 bases; J trimming: 2 bases; junction bases outside the gene matches: 6. CDR3: CASRAGDRPYEQYF. CDR3 DNA sequence: TGTGCCAGCAGAGCGGGAGACAGACCCTACGAGCAGTACTTC.